The entry below gives a single T cell receptor beta chain sequence along with its context. What it binds is unknown. CDR1 and CDR2 from the germline V gene are LNHDA and SQIVND (reference sequence). Trimming removed 4 bases from V and 2 bases from J, with 15 bases in between. The CDR3 is made up of 16 amino acids. CD4+CD8-CD45RO-CD45RA+ cells were naive CD4+; CD8+CD4-CD45RA+CD27bright cells were naive CD8+. Starting from around 500 ng of total RNA, TCR libraries were made with linear amplification. TCRdb recomputed calls from the reads with MiXCR, one row per CDR3 protein. Found here are roughly 200,000 distinct CDR3 sequences, about 70% of them singletons; the top ten hold roughly 2.4%. This entry belongs to a study of healthy donors' naive CD4 and CD8 T cells. Study observations and caveats: Negatively charged CDR3s marked CD8+ lineage; positively charged CDR3s marked CD4+ lineage.

The sequence was collected from a pool of human donors in good health; the sample pools cells from several healthy donors. The chain employs TRBV19 and TRBJ2-1, with D perhaps matching TRBD1 (6 bases). Specimen: naive CD4+ and CD8+ T cells sorted from blood, pooled from several donors. The CDR3 DNA reads as TGTGCCAGTAGTAGAACTTACAGGGACACCTACAATGAGCAGTTCTTC. Its translation: CASSRTYRDTYNEQFF.